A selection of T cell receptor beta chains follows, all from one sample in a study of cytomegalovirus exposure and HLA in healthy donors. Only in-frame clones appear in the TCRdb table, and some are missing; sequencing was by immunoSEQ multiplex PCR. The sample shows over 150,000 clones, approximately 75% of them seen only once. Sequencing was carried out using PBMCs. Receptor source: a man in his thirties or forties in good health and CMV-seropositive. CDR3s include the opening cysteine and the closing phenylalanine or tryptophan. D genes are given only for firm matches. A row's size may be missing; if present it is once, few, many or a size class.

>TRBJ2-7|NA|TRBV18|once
CASSTTGYEQYF
TGTGCCAGCTCCACGACAGGCTACGAGCAGTACTTC
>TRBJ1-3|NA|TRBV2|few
CASELESSGNTIYF
TGTGCCAGCGAGTTGGAGTCGTCTGGAAACACCATATATTTT
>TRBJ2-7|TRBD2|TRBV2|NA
CASRDGGNDEQYF
TGTGCCAGCAGAGACGGGGGGAACGACGAGCAGTACTTC
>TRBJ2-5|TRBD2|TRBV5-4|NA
CASSLESASGGPYQETQYF
TGTGCCAGCAGCTTGGAGTCTGCTAGCGGGGGGCCGTACCAAGAGACCCAGTACTTC
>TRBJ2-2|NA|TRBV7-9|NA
CASSLDPTGGGTGELFF
TGTGCCAGCAGCTTAGACCCCACAGGGGGGGGCACCGGGGAGCTGTTTTTT
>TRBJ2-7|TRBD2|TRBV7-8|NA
CASSLAETSLHVKQYF
TGTGCCAGCAGCTTAGCTGAGACTAGCCTCCACGTCAAGCAGTACTTC
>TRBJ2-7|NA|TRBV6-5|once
CASSPTRRPYEQYF
TGTGCCAGCAGCCCAACTCGGAGGCCCTACGAGCAGTACTTC
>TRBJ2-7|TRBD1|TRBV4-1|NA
CASSQATVSGQGFPDYEQYF
TGCGCCAGCAGCCAAGCAACCGTATCGGGACAGGGGTTCCCCGACTACGAGCAGTACTTC
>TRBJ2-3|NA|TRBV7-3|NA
CASSSSSTDTQYF
TGTGCCAGCAGCTCCTCCAGCACAGATACGCAGTATTTT
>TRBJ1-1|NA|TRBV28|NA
CASSEGGRDTEAFF
TGTGCCAGCTCCGAGGGGGGGCGGGACACTGAAGCTTTCTTT
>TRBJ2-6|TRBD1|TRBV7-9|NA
CASSSQGAGANVLTF
TGTGCCAGCAGCTCCCAGGGGGCTGGGGCCAACGTCCTGACTTTC
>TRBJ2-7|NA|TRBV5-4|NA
CASSLDQYEQYF
TGTGCCAGCAGCCTAGACCAGTACGAGCAGTACTTC
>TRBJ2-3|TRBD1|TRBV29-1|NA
CSGTGTGSDTQYF
TGCAGCGGCACCGGGACAGGGTCGGATACGCAGTATTTT
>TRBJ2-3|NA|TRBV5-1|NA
CASSPYGQRATDTQYF
TGCGCCAGCAGCCCGTACGGTCAGAGGGCCACAGATACGCAGTATTTT
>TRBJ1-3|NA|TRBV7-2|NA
CASSLGRSHSGNTIYF
TGTGCCAGCAGCTTAGGGAGGAGTCACTCTGGAAACACCATATATTTT
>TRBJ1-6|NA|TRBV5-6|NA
CASSFAGSYNSPLHF
TGTGCCAGCAGCTTTGCGGGATCCTATAATTCACCCCTCCACTTT
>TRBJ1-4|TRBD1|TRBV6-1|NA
CASLLDRVNEKLFF
TGTGCCAGCCTCCTGGACAGGGTTAATGAAAAACTGTTTTTT
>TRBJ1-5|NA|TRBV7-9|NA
CSSSFRDLPQHF
TGTTCCAGCAGCTTCAGGGATTTGCCCCAGCATTTT
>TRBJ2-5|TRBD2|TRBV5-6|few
CASGGLAGGQETQYF
TGTGCCAGCGGAGGTCTAGCGGGGGGGCAAGAGACCCAGTACTTC
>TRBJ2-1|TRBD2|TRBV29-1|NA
CSVGGRAYNEQFF
TGCAGCGTTGGAGGGAGGGCCTACAATGAGCAGTTCTTC
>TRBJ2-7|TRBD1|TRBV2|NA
CASRGTGYSYEQYF
TGTGCCAGCAGAGGGACAGGGTATTCCTACGAGCAGTACTTC
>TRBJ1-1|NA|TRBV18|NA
CASSETDTNTEAFF
TGTGCCAGCTCCGAGACAGACACAAACACTGAAGCTTTCTTT
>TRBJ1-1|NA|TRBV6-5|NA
CASSYYQDTEAFF
TGTGCCAGCAGTTACTATCAGGACACTGAAGCTTTCTTT
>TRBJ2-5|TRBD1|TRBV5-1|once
CASRQGTALQETQYF
TGCGCCAGCAGGCAGGGGACAGCCCTCCAAGAGACCCAGTACTTC